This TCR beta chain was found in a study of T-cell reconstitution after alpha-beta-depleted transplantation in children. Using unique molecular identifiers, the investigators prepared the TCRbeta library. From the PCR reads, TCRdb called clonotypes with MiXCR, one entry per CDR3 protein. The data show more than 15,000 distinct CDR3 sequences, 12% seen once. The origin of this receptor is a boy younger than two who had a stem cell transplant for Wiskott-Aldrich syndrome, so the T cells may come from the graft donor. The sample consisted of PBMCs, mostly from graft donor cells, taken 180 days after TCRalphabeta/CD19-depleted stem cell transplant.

CDR3 loop: CASSFLADTQYF. The CDR3, as DNA: TGTGCCAGCAGTTTCCTAGCAGATACGCAGTATTTT. The rearrangement joins TRBV12-3 or TRBV12-4 to TRBJ2-3; D is unclear. Trimming took 3 bases from V and 4 from J, leaving 5 bases between them. The CDR3 consists of 12 residues.